This record looks at one T cell receptor (beta chain) sequence and its context. The antigen is undetermined. None of the donors, who were healthy HIV-negative adults, had recently had acute infections or vaccinations. Assay: immunoSEQ multiplex PCR; the TCRdb copy retains only in-frame clones and omits some. This table holds some 2,000,000 clones, 90% to 95% found once. Trimming cost V 5 bases and J 3 bases, with 11 bases left between them. The germline V gene encodes CDR1 SNHLY and CDR2 FYNNEI. CDR3 length equals 13 residues. The entry originates in a study of shared clonotypes between healthy human individuals. Study observations and caveats: Shared clonotypes across all four donors exceeded non-shared ones in generation probability. Sampling involved blood alone; tissue repertoires likely differ.

The V and J genes are TRBV2 and TRBJ2-7; no reliable D call. The sequence was obtained from a man in his late teens or twenties in good health. The sequencing sample was made of naive CD4+ T cells sorted from blood. The subset was: CD45RA+ positively selected. The CDR3 DNA reads TGTGCCAGCAGTAGTAGGCAGTACTACGAGCAGTACTTC. Residues: CASSSRQYYEQYF. The full variable domain, its missing parts supplied by reference TRBV2 and TRBJ2-7, is EPEVTQTPSHQVTQMGQEVILRCVPISNHLYFYWYRQILGQKVEFLVSFYNNEISEKSEIFDDQFSVERPDGSNFTLKIRSTKLEDSAMYFCASSSRQYYEQYFGPGTRLTVT.